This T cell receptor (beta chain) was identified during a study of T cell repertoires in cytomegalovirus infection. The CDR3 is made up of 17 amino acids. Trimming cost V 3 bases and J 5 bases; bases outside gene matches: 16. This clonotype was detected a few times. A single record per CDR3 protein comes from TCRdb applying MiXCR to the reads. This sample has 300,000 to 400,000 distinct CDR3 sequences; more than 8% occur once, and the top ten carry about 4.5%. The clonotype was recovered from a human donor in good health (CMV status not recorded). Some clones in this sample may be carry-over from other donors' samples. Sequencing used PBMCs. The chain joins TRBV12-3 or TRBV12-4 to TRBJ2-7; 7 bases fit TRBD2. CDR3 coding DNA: TGTGCCAGCAGTTTCCAGCTGGGGAGGGACCTTTGGGACGAGCAGTACTTC. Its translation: CASSFQLGRDLWDEQYF.